A single T cell receptor beta chain is shown here with its context. The sample comes from a study of blood T cell repertoires in COVID-19. Study-wide background: Acute and convalescent COVID-19 specimens originated in the United States, Italy and Spain.

Methods used by the authors: Reference gene primer amplification yielded estimated nucleated cell counts. Clones were read by immunoSEQ multiplex PCR, and TCRdb kept only the in-frame ones, dropping some. V and J calls and clone size are given by that table; D and trimming were obtained from the DNA. The repertoire has 130,000 to 150,000 clones, 60% to 85% of them found once; the top ten carry less than 2%. Germline CDR1 is MDHEN and CDR2 is SYDVKM. Trimming took off 7 bases at V and 5 bases at J, with 8 bases between the two ends. CDR3 length: 11 amino acids. The receptor comes from a woman aged 60 to 75 with acute or convalescent COVID-19. The chain joins TRBV28 to TRBJ1-2, with unresolved D. The sequencing input was peripheral blood. The CDR3 DNA sequence: TGTGCCAGCACTGCGGATTATGGCTACACCTTC. As protein: CASTADYGYTF.